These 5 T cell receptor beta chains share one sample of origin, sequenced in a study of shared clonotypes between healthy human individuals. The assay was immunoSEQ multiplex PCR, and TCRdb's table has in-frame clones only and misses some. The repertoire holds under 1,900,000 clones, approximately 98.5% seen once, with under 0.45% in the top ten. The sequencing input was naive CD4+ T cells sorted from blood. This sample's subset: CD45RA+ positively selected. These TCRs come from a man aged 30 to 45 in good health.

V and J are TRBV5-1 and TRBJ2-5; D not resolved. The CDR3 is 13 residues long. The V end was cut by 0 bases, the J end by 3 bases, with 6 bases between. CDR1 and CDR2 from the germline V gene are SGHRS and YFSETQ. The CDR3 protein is CASSLVPKETQYF. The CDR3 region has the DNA TGCGCCAGCAGCTTGGTACCCAAAGAGACCCAGTACTTC.

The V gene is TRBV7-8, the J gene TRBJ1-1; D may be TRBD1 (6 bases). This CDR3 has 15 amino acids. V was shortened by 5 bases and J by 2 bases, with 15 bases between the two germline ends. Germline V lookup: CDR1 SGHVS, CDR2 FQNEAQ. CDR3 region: CASSHPGQFNTEAFF. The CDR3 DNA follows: TGTGCCAGCAGCCACCCCGGACAGTTCAACACTGAAGCTTTCTTT.

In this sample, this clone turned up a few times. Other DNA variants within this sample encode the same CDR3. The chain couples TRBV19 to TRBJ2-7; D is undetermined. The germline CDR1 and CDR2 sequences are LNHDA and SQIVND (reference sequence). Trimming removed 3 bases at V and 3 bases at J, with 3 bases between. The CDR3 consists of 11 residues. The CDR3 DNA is TGTGCCAGTAGTATCGGCTACGAGCAGTACTTC. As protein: CASSIGYEQYF.

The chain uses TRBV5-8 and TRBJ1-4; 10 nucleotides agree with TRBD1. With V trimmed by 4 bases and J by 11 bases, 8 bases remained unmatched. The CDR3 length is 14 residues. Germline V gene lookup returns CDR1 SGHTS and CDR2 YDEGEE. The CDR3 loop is CASSLQGTGDKLFF. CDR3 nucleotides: TGTGCCAGCAGCCTCCAAGGGACAGGGGATAAACTGTTTTTT.

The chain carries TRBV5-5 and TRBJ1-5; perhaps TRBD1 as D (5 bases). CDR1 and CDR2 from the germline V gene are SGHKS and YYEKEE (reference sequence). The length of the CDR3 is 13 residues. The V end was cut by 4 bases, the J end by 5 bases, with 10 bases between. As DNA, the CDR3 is TGTGCCAGCAGCCGCCTGGGGGATCAGCCCCAGCATTTT. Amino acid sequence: CASSRLGDQPQHF. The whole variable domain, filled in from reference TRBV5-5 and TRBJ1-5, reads DAGVTQSPTHLIKTRGQQVTLRCSPISGHKSVSWYQQVLGQGPQFIFQYYEKEERGRGNFPDRFSARQFPNYSSELNVNALLLGDSALYLCASSRLGDQPQHFGDGTRLSIL.